The 25 T cell receptor beta chains below were found in one sample sequenced in a study of metastatic and nonmetastatic thyroid tumors. TCRdb used MiXCR to call clones anew from the PCR reads. The sample records about 27,000 clones, approximately 22% being singletons. No treatment had been given to any patient before thyroid surgery. Material for sequencing was blood. All receptors derive from a male donor with papillary thyroid cancer or a benign thyroid nodule (not recorded which). Some clones in this sample may be carry-over from other donors' samples.

This clone occurred many times. The chain recombines TRBV12-3 or TRBV12-4 with TRBJ1-2, with 9 nucleotides matching TRBD1. With 1 base clipped from V and 1 base from J, the junction kept 4 bases outside the gene matches. There are 16 residues in the CDR3. CDR3 amino acids: CASSLGDRELNYGYTF. CDR3 bases: TGTGCCAGCAGTTTAGGGGACAGGGAACTTAACTATGGCTACACCTTC.

This clone was observed many times. DNA of the CDR3: TGCAGTGCTAGTAAAGTCGGACTACAAAATGAGCAGTTCTTC. Translating it yields CSASKVGLQNEQFF. The chain couples TRBV20-1 to TRBJ2-1, with D perhaps TRBD2 (6 bases). Trimming left V 3 bases short and J 7 bases short, with 16 bases between. The germline gives CDR1 DFQATT, CDR2 SNEGSKA (reference sequence). The CDR3 runs to 14 residues.

This clone has ten or more counts. CDR3 sequence reads: CASKRDHSYEQYF. The CDR3, as DNA: TGTGCCAGCAAACGGGACCACTCCTACGAGCAGTACTTC. The chain recombines TRBV2 with TRBJ2-7; D assignment may be TRBD1 or TRBD2 (5 bases each). This CDR3 contains 13 residues. Germline V gene sequence: CDR1 SNHLY, CDR2 FYNNEI. V dropped 7 bases and J dropped 0 bases, with 10 bases sitting between them.

This clone is large. CDR3 sequence reads: CASSGGTGGYEQYF. CDR3 DNA sequence: TGTGCCAGCAGCGGAGGGACAGGGGGCTACGAGCAGTACTTC. V gene TRBV5-5 combines with J gene TRBJ2-7; TRBD1 agrees at 11 bases. CDR1 is SGHKS, CDR2 YYEKEE, per germline (reference sequence). V gave up 4 bases and J gave up 3 bases; unmatched junction bases: 3. The CDR3 is made up of 14 amino acids.

This clone was seen at least ten times. V gene TRBV12-3 or TRBV12-4 combines with J gene TRBJ1-2; no reliable D call. This CDR3 has 12 residues. V shed 6 bases and J shed 2 bases, with 7 bases lying between them. CDR3 sequence: CASSRENYGYTF. The CDR3 nucleotides read TGTGCCAGCAGCCGCGAGAACTATGGCTACACCTTC.

This clone has ten or more counts. The V call is TRBV30, the J call TRBJ1-2; D gene uncertain. This CDR3 comprises 13 residues. Trimming took 0 bases from V and 0 from J, leaving 5 bases between them. The V gene's germline CDR1 is GTSNPN and CDR2 SVGIG (reference sequence). CDR3 region: CAWSVSPNYGYTF. CDR3 bases: TGTGCCTGGAGTGTATCTCCTAACTATGGCTACACCTTC.

This clone showed up just a few times. This rearrangement joins TRBV5-1 to TRBJ1-2, with 8 bases fitting TRBD1. Trimming cost V 4 bases and J 8 bases; bases outside gene matches: 7. Germline assignment: CDR1 SGHRS and CDR2 YFSETQ. CDR3 size: 13 residues. CDR3 bases: TGCGCCAGCAGCAAGGGACAGGCCTTGGGCTACACCTTC. This codes for CASSKGQALGYTF.

Worth noting for this clone: Likely a read error: the CDR3 ends without its conserved phenylalanine or tryptophan. Because the CDR3's place on the DNA is in doubt, the DNA is left out and the CDR3 is given as listed by TCRdb. The V gene is TRBV18, the J gene TRBJ2-5; whether TRBD2, the table's D call, matches the DNA was not checked. Germline V lookup: CDR1 KGHSH, CDR2 LQKENI. The CDR3 has 13 residues if both end residues are counted. The CDR3 loop is CASSRARQETQDY.

This clone was seen ten or more times. The V and J genes are TRBV10-1 and TRBJ2-5, with TRBD1 as a possible D gene (5 bases). This CDR3 is built from 13 residues. Looked up from germline, CDR1 is WNHNN and CDR2 is SYGVQD (reference sequence). Deletions cut 5 bases from V and 2 bases from J, with 9 bases between. CDR3 region: CASSMTVQETQYF. The CDR3 region has the DNA TGCGCCAGCAGTATGACAGTGCAAGAGACCCAGTACTTC.

This clone was recorded many times. V and J are TRBV12-3 or TRBV12-4 and TRBJ1-2, with D uncertain. The CDR3 contains 15 residues. The V end lost 1 base, the J end lost 0 bases, and 9 bases lay between the germline ends. The CDR3 loop is CASSLGREANYGYTF. In nucleotides, the CDR3 is TGTGCCAGCAGTTTAGGCCGCGAAGCTAACTATGGCTACACCTTC.

This clone was seen many times. The chain uses TRBV5-1 and TRBJ1-1; D not resolved. The germline gives CDR1 SGHRS, CDR2 YFSETQ. V lost 1 base to trimming and J lost 1 base, with 5 bases between them. This CDR3 region has 13 residues. CDR3 DNA sequence: TGCGCCAGCAGCTTGACAGCGAACACTGAAGCTTTCTTT. Its protein is CASSLTANTEAFF. Drawing the rest from reference TRBV5-1 and TRBJ1-1, the complete variable domain is KAGVTQTPRYLIKTRGQQVTLSCSPISGHRSVSWYQQTPGQGLQFLFEYFSETQRNKGNFPGRFSGRQFSNSRSEMNVSTLELGDSALYLCASSLTANTEAFFGQGTRLTVV.

This clone was found many times. CDR3 sequence reads: CASSPPVTGVNTEAFF. The CDR3 bases are TGTGCCAGCTCACCACCGGTAACAGGAGTCAACACTGAAGCTTTCTTT. This chain links TRBV18 with TRBJ1-1, with D possibly TRBD1 on 5 matching bases. The germline V gene encodes CDR1 KGHSH and CDR2 LQKENI. V was clipped by 0 bases and J by 2 bases, with 13 bases between them. CDR3 length: 16 amino acids.

This clone was observed many times. The CDR3 loop reads CASSLYGFQETQYF. The CDR3 nucleotides are TGTGCCAGCAGTTTATATGGATTCCAAGAGACCCAGTACTTC. The chain uses TRBV27 and TRBJ2-5; D is ambiguous. Germline V gene lookup returns CDR1 MNHEY and CDR2 SMNVEV (reference sequence). This CDR3 comprises 14 residues. Deletions cut 1 base from V and 1 base from J, with 7 bases between.

The rearrangement joins TRBV19 to TRBJ1-5; tentatively, D is TRBD1 (5 bases). Germline CDR1 is LNHDA and CDR2 is SQIVND (reference sequence). V was shortened by 9 bases and J by 2 bases, with 20 bases between the two germline ends. The CDR3 sequence is 16 residues long. In nucleotides, the CDR3 is TGTGCCAGCCGACAGTTGGGCTTTTGGGGCAATCAGCCCCAGCATTTT. Residues: CASRQLGFWGNQPQHF.

Ten or more counts support this clone. This chain joins TRBV19 and TRBJ1-2, with TRBD1 matching 8 bases. Germline CDR1 LNHDA, CDR2 SQIVND (reference sequence). The CDR3 contains 14 residues. Unmatched junction bases numbered 7, after V lost 10 bases and J lost 0 bases. CDR3: CATGQGRANYGYTF. The CDR3 nucleotides read TGTGCCACCGGACAGGGTAGGGCTAACTATGGCTACACCTTC.

With regard to this clone: Relative to the germline gene, one junction end is altered; a read error may explain this. The V and J genes are TRBV15 and TRBJ1-5; TRBD1 might be the D (5 bases). The CDR3 is made up of 15 amino acids. Germline V CDR1 and CDR2: LNHNV, YYDKDF (reference sequence). CDR3 in DNA: TGTGCCATCAGCAGAGACCCGGGGGGTAATCAGCCCCAGCATTTT. Encoded protein: CAISRDPGGNQPQHF.

This clone counts as medium-sized. This rearrangement joins TRBV20-1 to TRBJ2-7, with D tentatively TRBD1 or TRBD2 (5 bases each). In germline, CDR1 is DFQATT, CDR2 SNEGSKA (reference sequence). This CDR3 has 16 amino acids. V was pared by 3 bases and J by 7 bases, with 25 bases between. The CDR3 DNA sequence: TGCAGTGCTAGCTCCTCCGGGGCCCCTGGTGTGGATGAGCAGTACTTC. Amino acids: CSASSSGAPGVDEQYF.

Many counts were recorded for this clone. The rearrangement joins TRBV4-2 to TRBJ2-2; TRBD1 might be the D (6 bases). The CDR3 is 17 amino acids. Deletions cut 4 bases from V and 2 bases from J, with 17 bases between. Germline loops: CDR1 LGHNA, CDR2 YNFKEQ. The CDR3 spells CASSRIMTGTNTGELFF. CDR3 DNA: TGTGCCAGCAGCCGAATCATGACAGGAACAAACACCGGGGAGCTGTTTTTT.

In this sample, this clone turned up many times. The V gene is TRBV29-1, the J gene TRBJ1-2; TRBD1 is a possible D gene (6 bases). CDR3 length: 11 amino acids. V was clipped by 7 bases and J by 3 bases, with 9 bases between them. Germline CDR1 reads SQVTM; CDR2 reads ANQGSEA. The CDR3 region is CSGEGDYGYTF. The CDR3, as DNA: TGCAGCGGTGAGGGGGACTATGGCTACACCTTC.

The V gene is TRBV5-4, the J gene TRBJ2-7; tentatively, D is TRBD1 (5 bases). The germline V gene has CDR1 SGHNT and CDR2 YYREEE (reference sequence). Trimming pared 4 bases from V and 2 bases from J, leaving 13 bases between. The CDR3 runs 14 residues. CDR3 sequence reads: CASSTVRVPYEQYF. Written as DNA, the CDR3 is TGTGCCAGCAGCACGGTCAGGGTCCCCTACGAGCAGTACTTC.

By sample fraction, this clone is medium-sized. The chain links TRBV6-5 to TRBJ2-7; perhaps TRBD1 as D (5 bases). Trimming took 0 bases from V and 6 from J, leaving 21 bases between them. The germline V gene has CDR1 MNHEY and CDR2 SVGAGI. This CDR3 has 17 amino acids. Written as DNA, the CDR3 is TGTGCCAGCAGTTACTCGAATCCCCAGTGGGGCGTCTTCGAGCAGTACTTC. Protein sequence: CASSYSNPQWGVFEQYF.

Many counts were recorded for this clone. The rearrangement links TRBV30 to TRBJ2-1, with unresolved D. Trimming took 3 bases from V and 4 from J, leaving 10 bases between them. The CDR3 runs 13 residues. Germline V gene data show CDR1 as GTSNPN and CDR2 as SVGIG (reference sequence). The CDR3 spells CAWRGNNYNEQFF. CDR3 coding DNA: TGTGCCTGGAGGGGGAACAATTACAATGAGCAGTTCTTC.

This clone was observed at least ten times. This chain joins TRBV5-1 and TRBJ2-1; 10 bases are shared with TRBD2. This CDR3 has 16 amino acids. Germline trimming cut 0 bases from V and 2 bases from J; bases unmatched to any gene: 2. CDR1 SGHRS and CDR2 YFSETQ come from the germline V gene. The CDR3 nucleotides read TGCGCCAGCAGCTTGGCAGCGGGGGGGGCCTACAATGAGCAGTTCTTC. As protein: CASSLAAGGAYNEQFF.

This clone appeared many times. This chain links TRBV27 with TRBJ1-2, with 7 positions matching TRBD1. Germline loops: CDR1 MNHEY, CDR2 SMNVEV (reference sequence). The length of the CDR3 is 16 residues. The J segment lost 2 bases and the V segment lost 6 bases, leaving 12 bases of the junction unmatched. CDR3 residues: CASRSPTGLANYGYTF. For the CDR3, the DNA is TGTGCCAGCAGATCTCCGACAGGGCTTGCCAACTATGGCTACACCTTC.

The chain couples TRBV3-1 to TRBJ2-5; tentative D call: TRBD2 (6 bases). This CDR3 comprises 14 residues. V lost 3 bases and J lost 6, with 14 bases in between. Germline CDR1 LGHDT, CDR2 YNNKEL (reference sequence). The CDR3 reads CASSQGTVLKTQYF. The DNA of the CDR3 is TGTGCCAGCAGCCAGGGGACTGTGCTGAAGACCCAGTACTTC.